These 20 T cell receptor beta chains came from one sample sequenced in a study of Graves' ophthalmopathy and Graves' hyperthyroidism. Amplified material comprised TCR beta CDR3 regions derived from RNA transcripts. An opening RT-PCR round employed HTBI primers and preceded a second-round multiplex PCR. MiXCR, applied by TCRdb to the multiplex PCR reads, yields one record per CDR3 protein. Of 450,000 to 600,000 distinct CDR3 sequences listed, roughly 40% are singletons. What was sequenced was peripheral blood or thyroid tissue (not recorded which). The receptors stem from an adult man with Graves' hyperthyroidism.

The chain is built from TRBV29-1 and TRBJ2-5, with 9 bases matching TRBD1. The J call is doubtful: the DNA matches TRBJ2-1 better. CDR1 SQVTM and CDR2 ANQGSEA come from the germline V gene. This CDR3 spans 13 amino acids. CDR3 sequence: CSVAGQGPNEQFF. The CDR3 region has the DNA TGCAGCGTTGCGGGACAGGGTCCCAATGAGCAGTTCTTC.

The chain uses TRBV9 and TRBJ1-6; D ambiguous. This CDR3 is built from 15 residues. V lost 0 bases to trimming and J lost 6 bases, with 10 bases between them. The germline V gene encodes CDR1 SGDLS and CDR2 YYNGEE. CDR3 bases: TGTGCCAGCAGCGTAGATGCCGGACGTAATTCACCCCTCCACTTT. This sequence encodes CASSVDAGRNSPLHF.

This clonotype was counted many times. At one of its ends the junction is not consistent with the germline gene, which may arise from a read error. This chain joins TRBV7-9 and TRBJ1-2, with 9 bases fitting TRBD1. This CDR3 contains 15 residues. The germline gives CDR1 SEHNR, CDR2 FQNEAQ (reference sequence). CDR3 residues: CPSSVYRGRTYGYTF. The DNA for the CDR3 is TGTCCCAGCAGCGTTTACAGGGGGCGCACCTATGGCTACACCTTC.

This clonotype was seen repeatedly, ten times or more. The chain joins TRBV12-3 or TRBV12-4 to TRBJ1-5; 11 bases match TRBD1. V shed 4 bases and J 5 bases; nucleotides not matched to a gene: 1. CDR3 length: 14 residues. The DNA of the CDR3 is TGTGCCAGCAGTTGGACAGGGGGCGATCAGCCCCAGCATTTT. Translating gives CASSWTGGDQPQHF.

V gene TRBV20-1 combines with J gene TRBJ1-1; 7 bases line up with TRBD1. Germline CDR1 is DFQATT and CDR2 is SNEGSKA (reference sequence). This CDR3 is built from 16 residues. The junction had 13 bases not matched to a gene; V was cut back by 6 bases and J by 0 bases. CDR3 sequence reads: CSARQGQYTMNTEAFF. The DNA of the CDR3 is TGCAGTGCAAGACAGGGACAGTACACAATGAACACTGAAGCTTTCTTT.

V usage is TRBV12-3 or TRBV12-4 and J usage is TRBJ1-4, with 9 bases identical to TRBD1. CDR3 length equals 13 residues. V dropped 5 bases and J dropped 9; count of bases not matched to a gene: 4. CDR3 nucleotide sequence: TGTGCCAGCAGTCCGACAGGGGGGAAAAAACTGTTTTTT. Protein product: CASSPTGGKKLFF.

There are a few counts of this clonotype. The chain links TRBV24-1 to TRBJ2-2; 7 bases fit TRBD2. V gave up 4 bases and J gave up 3 bases; unmatched junction bases: 7. The CDR3 runs to 16 residues. Germline loops: CDR1 KGHDR, CDR2 SFDVKD. In nucleotides, the CDR3 is TGTGCCACCAGTGACCTGACGGGGGGACACACCGGGGAGCTGTTTTTT. This gives the protein CATSDLTGGHTGELFF.

This chain uses TRBV5-8 with TRBJ2-7, with 8 nucleotides matching TRBD1. The CDR3 runs 17 residues. The V segment lost 2 bases and the J segment 7 bases; nucleotides outside the gene matches: 17. Germline CDR1 is SGHTS and CDR2 is YDEGEE. The CDR3 coding sequence is TGTGCCAGCAGCTTCGGGACAGGACCTTGGGATTCGGGGGAGCAGTACTTC. Translation: CASSFGTGPWDSGEQYF. Full variable domain (missing parts from reference TRBV5-8 and TRBJ2-7): EAGVTQSPTHLIKTRGQQATLRCSPISGHTSVYWYQQALGLGLQFLLWYDEGEERNRGNFPPRFSGRQFPNYSSELNVNALELEDSALYLCASSFGTGPWDSGEQYFGPGTRLTVT.

The rearrangement uses TRBV10-3 and TRBJ2-5, with D tentatively TRBD1 or TRBD2 (5 bases each). The assigned J gene may be wrong: the sequence end matches TRBJ2-1 better. In germline, CDR1 is ENHRY, CDR2 SYGVKD. This CDR3 has 11 residues. In DNA, the CDR3 is TGTGCCATCAGGGGGGACCGGGAGCAGTTCTTC. It specifies CAIRGDREQFF.

The rearrangement uses TRBV30 and TRBJ1-5; D is unresolved. CDR1 GTSNPN and CDR2 SVGIG come from the germline V gene (reference sequence). The CDR3 loop spans 14 amino acids. The V gene lost 3 bases and the J gene lost 4 bases, with 13 bases spanning the gap. This CDR3 is CAWSGGGLNQPQHF. Written as DNA, the CDR3 is TGTGCCTGGAGCGGCGGAGGGTTGAATCAGCCCCAGCATTTT.

This clonotype was counted ten times or more. This chain links TRBV7-2 with TRBJ1-1; 8 bases fit TRBD1. The V and J ends lost 5 bases and 5 bases, in that order; junction bases with no gene match: 7. Per the germline V gene, CDR1 is SGHTA and CDR2 is FQGNSA. The CDR3 contains 14 residues. CDR3 amino acids: CASSPGQGYTEAFF. CDR3 DNA: TGTGCCAGCAGCCCAGGACAGGGATATACTGAAGCTTTCTTT.

This clonotype was detected ten times or more. The chain links TRBV20-1 to TRBJ1-4; 8 nucleotides align to TRBD1. The CDR3 covers 13 residues. J was trimmed by 6 bases and V by 4 bases; bases with no gene match: 4. CDR1 is DFQATT and CDR2 is SNEGSKA in the germline V gene (reference sequence). The CDR3 DNA sequence: TGCAGTGCTATGGAGACAGGGGATGAAAAACTGTTTTTT. It encodes CSAMETGDEKLFF.

The V call is TRBV29-1, the J call TRBJ1-1, with D maybe TRBD1 (5 bases). CDR3 size: 12 residues. Germline values: CDR1 SQVTM, CDR2 ANQGSEA. The CDR3, as DNA: TGCACCGACAGTTACATGAACACTGAAGCTTTCTTT. Translation: CTDSYMNTEAFF.

This clonotype was seen repeatedly, ten times or more. CDR3 sequence (DNA): TGTGCCAGCAGCGTAGAGCCCAGGGCGACTGAAGCTTTCTTT. This codes for CASSVEPRATEAFF. The genes are TRBV9 and TRBJ1-1; possible D gene TRBD1, 5 bases. Germline V gene data show CDR1 as SGDLS and CDR2 as YYNGEE. This CDR3 comprises 14 residues. Deletions cut 0 bases from V and 5 bases from J, with 11 bases between.

This chain uses TRBV4-2 with TRBJ2-2, with D perhaps TRBD1 (6 bases). The germline CDR1 and CDR2 sequences are LGHNA and YNFKEQ. Trimming took 1 base from V and 4 from J, leaving 10 bases between them. The CDR3 has 15 residues. CDR3 sequence (DNA): TGTGCCAGCAGCCAAGCCACAGGGTTCACCGGGGAGCTGTTTTTT. It translates to CASSQATGFTGELFF.

This clonotype was picked up many times. The chain has TRBV29-1 and TRBJ1-2, with TRBD1 matching over 7 bases. The CDR3 spans 13 residues. V gave up 6 bases and J gave up 2 bases; unmatched junction bases: 6. CDR1 is SQVTM, CDR2 ANQGSEA, per germline. Written as DNA, the CDR3 is TGCAGCGTCGAGGACAGGATGAACTATGGCTACACCTTC. Protein: CSVEDRMNYGYTF.

About this clonotype: The junction departs from the called germline gene at one end, perhaps through a read error. This chain connects TRBV10-3 to TRBJ2-7, with D unclear. The V gene's germline CDR1 is ENHRY and CDR2 SYGVKD. There are 13 residues in the CDR3. The CDR3, as DNA: TGTGCCAGCAGTTACTCGATAGGCTCCGAGCAGTACTTC. Protein product: CASSYSIGSEQYF.

The rearrangement uses TRBV7-4 and TRBJ1-6; D is unclear. The CDR3 is made up of 15 amino acids. The germline V and J ends were trimmed by 3 bases and 9 bases, with 15 bases remaining between them. CDR1 is SGHVT and CDR2 is SQSDAQ in the germline V gene. CDR3 loop: CASSFEGGEGSPLHF. DNA of the CDR3: TGTGCCAGCAGCTTTGAGGGAGGCGAAGGTTCACCCCTCCACTTT. Full variable domain (outside the CDR3, taken from reference TRBV7-4 and TRBJ1-6): GAGVSQSPRYKVAKRGRDVALRCDSISGHVTLYWYRQTLGQGSEVLTYSQSDAQRDKSGRPSGRFSAERPERSVSTLKIQRTEQGDSAVYLCASSFEGGEGSPLHFGNGTRLTVT.

Remarks on this clonotype: Without the conserved terminal phenylalanine or tryptophan, this CDR3 likely stems from a read error. The rearrangement uses TRBV7-9 and TRBJ2-7; TRBD1 might be the D (6 bases). V gave up 5 bases and J gave up 3 bases, with 20 bases separating them. Germline V gene lookup returns CDR1 SEHNR and CDR2 FQNEAQ (reference sequence). This CDR3 is 16 amino acids long. The CDR3 sequence is CASSQDHQGRYYEQYC. The CDR3 DNA follows: TGTGCCAGCAGCCAAGATCACCAGGGGAGATACTACGAGCAGTACTGC.

The V call is TRBV11-3, the J call TRBJ2-7, with a tentative D call TRBD1 (5 bases). The CDR3 is 13 residues long. The germline V gene has CDR1 SGHNT and CDR2 YENEEA. V shed 5 bases and J shed 2 bases, with 10 bases lying between them. Written as DNA, the CDR3 is TGTGCCAGCAGCCCGAGACAGACCTACGAGCAGTACTTC. Protein: CASSPRQTYEQYF.